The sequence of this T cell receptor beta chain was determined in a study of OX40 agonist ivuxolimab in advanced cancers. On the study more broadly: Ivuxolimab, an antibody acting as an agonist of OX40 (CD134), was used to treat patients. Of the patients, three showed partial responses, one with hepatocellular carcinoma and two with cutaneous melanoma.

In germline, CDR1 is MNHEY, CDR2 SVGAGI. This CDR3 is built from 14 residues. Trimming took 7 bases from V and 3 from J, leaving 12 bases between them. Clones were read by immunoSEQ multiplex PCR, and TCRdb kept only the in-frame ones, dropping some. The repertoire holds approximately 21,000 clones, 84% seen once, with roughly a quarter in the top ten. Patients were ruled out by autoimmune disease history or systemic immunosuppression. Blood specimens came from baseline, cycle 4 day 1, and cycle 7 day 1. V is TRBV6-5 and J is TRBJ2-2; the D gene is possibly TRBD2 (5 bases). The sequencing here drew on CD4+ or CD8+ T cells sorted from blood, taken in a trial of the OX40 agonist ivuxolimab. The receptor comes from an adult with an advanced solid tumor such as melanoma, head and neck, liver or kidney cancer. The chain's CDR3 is CASNMGADTGELFF. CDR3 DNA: TGTGCCAGCAATATGGGAGCCGACACCGGGGAGCTGTTTTTT.